These 29 T cell receptor beta chains originate from one sample sequenced in a study of graft-versus-host responses after intestinal transplantation. Only in-frame clones appear in the TCRdb table, and some are missing; sequencing was by immunoSEQ multiplex PCR. The data show some 130,000 clones, about 93% seen once. These receptors have no known antigen. The sample in question was unstimulated CD4+ T cells sorted from spleen or lymph node cells, obtained before intestinal transplant. All receptors derive from a human donor who received an intestinal transplant.

This clone occurred once. This chain joins TRBV28 and TRBJ2-7, with TRBD2 identical over 7 bases. This CDR3 is 13 amino acids long. Trimming at V came to 3 bases and at J to 4 bases, leaving 3 bases not matched to a gene. Germline CDR1 and CDR2: MDHEN and SYDVKM. CDR3 residues: CASSLAGAYEQYF. The CDR3 DNA sequence: TGTGCCAGCAGTTTGGCGGGAGCTTACGAGCAGTACTTC. Using reference TRBV28 and TRBJ2-7 for the parts outside the CDR3, the full variable domain is DVKVTQSSRYLVKRTGEKVFLECVQDMDHENMFWYRQDPGLGLRLIYFSYDVKMKEKGDIPEGYSVSREKKERFSLILESASTNQTSMYLCASSLAGAYEQYFGPGTRLTVT.

The chain employs TRBV18 and TRBJ2-7; perhaps D is TRBD1 or TRBD2 (5 bases each). The germline gives CDR1 KGHSH, CDR2 LQKENI. V was clipped by 3 bases and J by 6 bases, with 18 bases between them. This CDR3 contains 15 residues. CDR3 sequence: CASSPQGTFRGEQYF. CDR3 coding DNA: TGTGCCAGCTCACCTCAAGGGACCTTTAGGGGCGAGCAGTACTTC.

This clone occurred once. This rearrangement joins TRBV18 to TRBJ2-7, with TRBD2 matching over 7 bases. Germline V CDR1 and CDR2: KGHSH, LQKENI. The CDR3 is 17 residues long. Trimming cost V 3 bases and J 0 bases; bases outside gene matches: 11. CDR3 coding DNA: TGTGCCAGCTCACCCAGGGAGGGGCATTCCTACTCCTACGAGCAGTACTTC. Translation: CASSPREGHSYSYEQYF.

The chain recombines TRBV5-1 with TRBJ2-6; D perhaps matches TRBD1 (6 bases). V lost 3 bases and J lost 2, with 12 bases in between. The CDR3 runs 16 residues. Germline assignment: CDR1 SGHRS and CDR2 YFSETQ. In DNA form, the CDR3 reads TGCGCCAGCAGCTCACAGACAGGCACTGGGGCCAACGTCCTGACTTTC. Its translation: CASSSQTGTGANVLTF.

The chain combines TRBV10-1 with TRBJ2-1, with 14 bases fitting TRBD2. This CDR3 comprises 15 residues. Germline V CDR1 and CDR2: WNHNN, SYGVQD (reference sequence). The V segment lost 5 bases and the J segment 6 bases; nucleotides outside the gene matches: 3. The chain's CDR3 is CASSRGLAGGNEQFF. CDR3 coding DNA: TGCGCCAGCAGTCGCGGACTAGCGGGAGGCAATGAGCAGTTCTTC.

This clone was seen only once. The V call is TRBV7-8, the J call TRBJ2-1; 7 bases align to TRBD1. V shed 4 bases and J 7 bases; nucleotides not matched to a gene: 4. CDR1 and CDR2 from the germline V gene are SGHVS and FQNEAQ. The CDR3 covers 13 residues. The DNA for the CDR3 is TGTGCCAGCAGCTACGACAGGGCTAATGAGCAGTTCTTC. The encoded protein is CASSYDRANEQFF.

This chain joins TRBV28 and TRBJ1-1, with unresolved D. Germline CDR1 and CDR2: MDHEN and SYDVKM. V lost 6 bases, J lost 7 bases, and 12 bases lay in between. This CDR3 contains 12 residues. As DNA, the CDR3 is TGTGCCAGCAGCTCCGGGATTTTTGAAGCTTTCTTT. Its protein product is CASSSGIFEAFF. Full variable domain (outside the CDR3, taken from reference TRBV28 and TRBJ1-1): DVKVTQSSRYLVKRTGEKVFLECVQDMDHENMFWYRQDPGLGLRLIYFSYDVKMKEKGDIPEGYSVSREKKERFSLILESASTNQTSMYLCASSSGIFEAFFGQGTRLTVV.

The chain carries TRBV5-1 and TRBJ2-1; TRBD2 agrees at 11 bases. CDR3 length equals 16 residues. V was clipped by 2 bases and J by 8 bases; unmatched bases: 9. Per the germline V gene, CDR1 is SGHRS and CDR2 is YFSETQ. The CDR3 bases are TGCGCCAGCAGCTTAGGAGTAGCGGGAGGGTTAGATGAGCAGTTCTTC. It translates to CASSLGVAGGLDEQFF.

The chain uses TRBV28 and TRBJ2-7; D is undetermined. V was pared by 6 bases and J by 10 bases, with 16 bases between. The germline V gene encodes CDR1 MDHEN and CDR2 SYDVKM. CDR3 length: 12 residues. The CDR3 DNA follows: TGTGCCAGCAGGGCCGGGTCTGAGAAACAGTACTTC. It codes for CASRAGSEKQYF.

This clone is a singleton in its sample. The V and J genes are TRBV18 and TRBJ1-3; D is unresolved. The CDR3 length is 16 residues. Germline V gives CDR1 KGHSH, CDR2 LQKENI. V was pared by 2 bases and J by 0 bases, with 11 bases between. CDR3 DNA sequence: TGTGCCAGCTCACCAGGCGTCGGGATCTCTGGAAACACCATATATTTT. Its translation: CASSPGVGISGNTIYF.

The CDR3 here is CASRGRQGAEAQYF. Written as DNA, the CDR3 is TGTGCCAGCAGGGGAAGACAGGGGGCTGAGGCCCAGTACTTC. The J gene is TRBJ2-5, the V gene TRBV2, with 10 bases lining up with TRBD1. Per the germline V gene, CDR1 is SNHLY and CDR2 is FYNNEI. The CDR3 consists of 14 residues. V lost 6 bases to trimming and J lost 9 bases; unmatched junction nucleotides: 10.

This sequence joins TRBV9 and TRBJ1-1; possibly TRBD1 for D (6 bases). V was shortened by 3 bases and J by 1 base, with 13 bases between the two germline ends. Germline V gene lookup returns CDR1 SGDLS and CDR2 YYNGEE. The CDR3 is made up of 15 amino acids. Here the CDR3 reads CASSALGGGNTEAFF. As DNA, the CDR3 is TGTGCCAGCAGCGCGCTGGGAGGGGGGAACACTGAAGCTTTCTTT. The variable domain in full, completed from reference TRBV9 and TRBJ1-1, reads DSGVTQTPKHLITATGQRVTLRCSPRSGDLSVYWYQQSLDQGLQFLIQYYNGEERAKGNILERFSAQQFPDLHSELNLSSLELGDSALYFCASSALGGGNTEAFFGQGTRLTVV.

The CDR3, as DNA: TGCGCCAGCAGCCCCCGACAGGGGAACGAGAATTCACCCCTCCACTTT. This gives the protein CASSPRQGNENSPLHF. The V gene is TRBV5-1, the J gene TRBJ1-6, with 8 bases aligning to TRBD1. The germline CDR1 and CDR2 sequences are SGHRS and YFSETQ. The CDR3 runs to 16 residues. V was clipped by 4 bases and J by 7 bases; unmatched bases: 10.

V gene TRBV21-1 combines with J gene TRBJ2-3; TRBD2, the D gene given by the table, was not confirmed from the DNA. TRBV21-1 is marked as a pseudogene. CDR3 length: 16 residues. The CDR3 region is CASGTSGSVKSDTQYF. The CDR3 coding sequence is TGTGCCAGCGGGACTAGCGGGAGTGTTAAATCCGATACGCAGTATTTT.

The rearrangement uses TRBV5-6 and TRBJ2-3; D is perhaps TRBD2 (6 bases). This CDR3 is 15 amino acids long. Trimming shortened V by 1 base and J by 2 bases, and 11 bases separated the two germline ends. Germline CDR1 and CDR2: SGHDT and YYEEEE. DNA of the CDR3: TGTGCCAGCAGCTTGCCTTGGACTAACACAGATACGCAGTATTTT. Its protein is CASSLPWTNTDTQYF.

The genes are TRBV5-4 and TRBJ2-1; maybe TRBD2 (5 bases). Looked up from germline, CDR1 is SGHNT and CDR2 is YYREEE (reference sequence). The V and J ends lost 7 bases and 10 bases respectively, with 21 bases between them. CDR3 size: 14 residues. The CDR3 sequence: CASSEGPSPWEQFF. The CDR3 coding sequence is TGTGCCAGCTCCGAAGGGCCTAGCCCCTGGGAGCAGTTCTTC.

This chain links TRBV27 with TRBJ2-6; TRBD2 matches at 9 bases. Trimming at V came to 2 bases and at J to 2 bases, leaving 10 bases not matched to a gene. CDR3 size: 19 residues. The germline V gene has CDR1 MNHEY and CDR2 SMNVEV (reference sequence). CDR3 loop: CASSLTLAGSLTGANVLTF. CDR3 nucleotide sequence: TGTGCCAGCAGTTTAACGCTAGCGGGAAGCTTAACTGGGGCCAACGTCCTGACTTTC.

The gene calls are TRBV30 and TRBJ1-2, with a possible D match to TRBD1 (6 bases). There are 19 residues in the CDR3. Trimming pared 2 bases from V and 1 base from J, leaving 26 bases between. Germline CDR1 reads GTSNPN; CDR2 reads SVGIG (reference sequence). For the CDR3, the DNA is TGTGCCTGGAGTCCCCTAAATGCTTTCTCAGGGGAACGTAACTATGGCTACACCTTC. It codes for CAWSPLNAFSGERNYGYTF. The full variable domain, in which reference TRBV30 and TRBJ1-2 provide the parts outside the CDR3, is SQTIHQWPATLVQPVGSPLSLECTVEGTSNPNLYWYRQAAGRGLQLLFYSVGIGQISSEVPQNLSASRPQDRQFILSSKKLLLSDSGFYLCAWSPLNAFSGERNYGYTFGSGTRLTVV.

The J gene is TRBJ1-1, the V gene TRBV5-1; D might be TRBD1 (5 bases). CDR3 length: 15 amino acids. Germline V gene data show CDR1 as SGHRS and CDR2 as YFSETQ. The germline V and J ends were trimmed by 4 bases and 2 bases, with 15 bases remaining between them. This CDR3 is CASSPYGALNTEAFF. The CDR3 bases are TGCGCCAGCAGCCCATACGGGGCCCTCAACACTGAAGCTTTCTTT.

This clone appeared a single time. The V call is TRBV6-1, the J call TRBJ1-5, with D perhaps matching TRBD1 (5 bases). This CDR3 is built from 13 residues. V was cut by 3 bases and J by 9 bases, with 12 bases left in between. Germline V gives CDR1 MNHNS, CDR2 SASEGT. The CDR3 DNA is TGTGCCAGCAGTGACCTCAGGGTTAGGCCCCAGCATTTT. This sequence encodes CASSDLRVRPQHF.

The chain employs TRBV5-4 and TRBJ2-3; D not resolved. This CDR3 is 16 amino acids long. Germline CDR1 is SGHNT and CDR2 is YYREEE (reference sequence). V was clipped by 0 bases and J by 5 bases, with 16 bases between them. The CDR3 region has the DNA TGTGCCAGCAGCTTGGAGATAGCACTCAAGGGAGATACGCAGTATTTT. Its translation is CASSLEIALKGDTQYF.

The chain links TRBV2 to TRBJ2-3; 10 positions match TRBD1. V was pared by 5 bases and J by 6 bases, with 8 bases of the junction left unmatched. CDR3 length equals 15 residues. The germline V gene has CDR1 SNHLY and CDR2 FYNNEI. CDR3 sequence reads: CASSLGDRGVDTQYF. The CDR3, as DNA: TGTGCCAGCAGTTTGGGGGACAGGGGAGTTGATACGCAGTATTTT.

The chain is built from TRBV18 and TRBJ1-3, with 7 bases identical to TRBD1. V shed 3 bases and J 2 bases; nucleotides not matched to a gene: 7. The CDR3 runs 16 residues. The germline CDR1 and CDR2 sequences are KGHSH and LQKENI. The CDR3 here is CASSPPGQYAGNTIYF. In DNA, the CDR3 is TGTGCCAGCTCACCTCCGGGACAGTACGCTGGAAACACCATATATTTT.

The V and J genes are TRBV7-9 and TRBJ1-1; D is ambiguous. CDR1 and CDR2 from the germline V gene are SEHNR and FQNEAQ (reference sequence). Trimming shortened V by 8 bases and J by 8 bases, and 21 bases separated the two germline ends. The CDR3 covers 14 residues. This CDR3 reads CASGTKGLTREAFF. The CDR3 DNA sequence: TGTGCCAGCGGTACGAAGGGCTTGACGCGGGAAGCTTTCTTT.

V and J are TRBV28 and TRBJ2-2, with D unresolved. The CDR3 is 14 residues long. V gave up 3 bases and J gave up 4 bases, with 9 bases separating them. CDR1 MDHEN and CDR2 SYDVKM come from the germline V gene. CDR3 sequence reads: CASSFGTLTGELFF. The CDR3 DNA reads as TGTGCCAGCAGTTTCGGCACACTCACCGGGGAGCTGTTTTTT.

This clone is a singleton in its sample. The rearrangement uses TRBV5-1 and TRBJ1-2; possible D gene TRBD1, 6 bases. Germline loops: CDR1 SGHRS, CDR2 YFSETQ. Trimming left V 0 bases short and J 4 bases short, with 13 bases between. The CDR3 runs 15 residues. The chain's CDR3 is CASSLGTDYIYGYTF. The CDR3 nucleotides read TGCGCCAGCAGCTTGGGGACAGACTACATCTATGGCTACACCTTC.

J is TRBJ2-2 and V is TRBV7-6; TRBD2 agrees at 7 bases. V lost 0 bases to trimming and J lost 2 bases; unmatched junction nucleotides: 3. The CDR3 loop spans 16 amino acids. The germline gives CDR1 SGHVS, CDR2 FNYEAQ. CDR3 sequence reads: CASSLALTSNTGELFF. The CDR3 DNA is TGTGCCAGCAGCTTAGCGTTGACTAGCAACACCGGGGAGCTGTTTTTT.

V and J are TRBV5-1 and TRBJ2-1, with TRBD2 as a possible D gene (6 bases). The CDR3 is 15 residues long. Trimming stripped 5 bases from V and 1 base from J, with 13 bases between. Germline V CDR1 and CDR2: SGHRS, YFSETQ. Written as DNA, the CDR3 is TGCGCCAGCAGAAGATGGGGGGTTTCCTACAATGAGCAGTTCTTC. Encoded protein: CASRRWGVSYNEQFF.

The genes are TRBV7-3 and TRBJ1-2; the D is unclear. V lost 2 bases to trimming and J lost 0 bases, with 4 bases between them. The CDR3 is 13 amino acids. The germline gives CDR1 SGHTA, CDR2 FQGTGA. The CDR3 protein is CASSLYSNYGYTF. CDR3 nucleotides: TGTGCCAGCAGCTTATACTCTAACTATGGCTACACCTTC. Using reference TRBV7-3 and TRBJ1-2 for the parts outside the CDR3, the full variable domain is GAGVSQTPSNKVTEKGKYVELRCDPISGHTALYWYRQSLGQGPEFLIYFQGTGAADDSGLPNDRFFAVRPEGSVSTLKIQRTERGDSAVYLCASSLYSNYGYTFGSGTRLTVV.